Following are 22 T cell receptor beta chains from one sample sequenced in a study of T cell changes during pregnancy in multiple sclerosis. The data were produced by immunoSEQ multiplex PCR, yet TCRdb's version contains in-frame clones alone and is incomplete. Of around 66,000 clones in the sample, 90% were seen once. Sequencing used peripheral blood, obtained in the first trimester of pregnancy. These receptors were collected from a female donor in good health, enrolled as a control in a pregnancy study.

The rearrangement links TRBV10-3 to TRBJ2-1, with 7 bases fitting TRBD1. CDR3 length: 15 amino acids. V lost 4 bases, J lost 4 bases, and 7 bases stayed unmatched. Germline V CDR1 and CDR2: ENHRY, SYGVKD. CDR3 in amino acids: CAISATGRYYNEQFF. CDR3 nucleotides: TGTGCCATCAGTGCGACAGGGCGATATTACAATGAGCAGTTCTTC.

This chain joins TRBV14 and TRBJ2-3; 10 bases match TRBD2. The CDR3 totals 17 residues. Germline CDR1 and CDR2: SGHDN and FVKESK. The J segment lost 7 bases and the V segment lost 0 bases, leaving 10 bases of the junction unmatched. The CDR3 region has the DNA TGTGCCAGCAGCCAAGATTTCAAGCGGGAGGGCCGGAATACGCAGTATTTT. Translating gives CASSQDFKREGRNTQYF.

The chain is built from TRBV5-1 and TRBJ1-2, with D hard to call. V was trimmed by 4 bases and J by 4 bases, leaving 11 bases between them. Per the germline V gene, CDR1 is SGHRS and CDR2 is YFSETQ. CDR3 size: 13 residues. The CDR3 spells CASSPRMGYGYTF. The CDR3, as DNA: TGCGCCAGCAGCCCCAGGATGGGCTATGGCTACACCTTC.

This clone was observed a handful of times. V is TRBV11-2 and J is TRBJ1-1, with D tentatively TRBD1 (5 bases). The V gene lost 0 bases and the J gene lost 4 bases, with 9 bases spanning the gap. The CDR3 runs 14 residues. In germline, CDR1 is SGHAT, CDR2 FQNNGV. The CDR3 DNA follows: TGTGCCAGCAGCTTAGACAGGGTTCTCACTGAAGCTTTCTTT. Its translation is CASSLDRVLTEAFF.

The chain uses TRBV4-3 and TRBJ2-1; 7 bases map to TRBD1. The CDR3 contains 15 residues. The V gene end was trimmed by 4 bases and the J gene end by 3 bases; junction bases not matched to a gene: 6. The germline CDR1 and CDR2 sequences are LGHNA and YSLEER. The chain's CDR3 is CASSLFRDSYNEQFF. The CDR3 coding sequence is TGCGCCAGCAGCCTGTTCCGGGACAGCTACAATGAGCAGTTCTTC.

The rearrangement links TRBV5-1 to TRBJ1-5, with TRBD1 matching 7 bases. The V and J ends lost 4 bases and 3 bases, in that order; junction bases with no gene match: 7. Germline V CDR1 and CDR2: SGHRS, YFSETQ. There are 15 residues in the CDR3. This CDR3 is CASSQGGSNNQPQHF. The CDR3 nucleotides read TGCGCCAGCAGCCAGGGGGGCAGCAACAATCAGCCCCAGCATTTT.

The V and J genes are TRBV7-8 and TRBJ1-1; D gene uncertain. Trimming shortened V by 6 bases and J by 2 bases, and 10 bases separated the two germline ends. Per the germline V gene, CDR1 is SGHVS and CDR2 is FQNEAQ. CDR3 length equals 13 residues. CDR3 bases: TGTGCCAGCAGTCCCCAGACTAACACTGAAGCTTTCTTT. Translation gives CASSPQTNTEAFF.

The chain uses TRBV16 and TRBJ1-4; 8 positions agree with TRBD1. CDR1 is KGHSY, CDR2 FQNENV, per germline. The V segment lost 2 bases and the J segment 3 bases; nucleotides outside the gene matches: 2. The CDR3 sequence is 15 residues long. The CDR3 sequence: CASSQPGQANEKLFF. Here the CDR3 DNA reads TGTGCCAGCAGCCAACCGGGACAGGCTAATGAAAAACTGTTTTTT.

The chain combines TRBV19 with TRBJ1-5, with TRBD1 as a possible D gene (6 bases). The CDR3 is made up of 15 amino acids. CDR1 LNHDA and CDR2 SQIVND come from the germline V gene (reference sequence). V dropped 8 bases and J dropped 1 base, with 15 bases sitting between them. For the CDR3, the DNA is TGTGCCAGTTGTCGATGGGGGCTGAGCAATCAGCCCCAGCATTTT. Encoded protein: CASCRWGLSNQPQHF. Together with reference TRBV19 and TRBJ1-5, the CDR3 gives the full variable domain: DGGITQSPKYLFRKEGQNVTLSCEQNLNHDAMYWYRQDPGQGLRLIYYSQIVNDFQKGDIAEGYSVSREKKESFPLTVTSAQKNPTAFYLCASCRWGLSNQPQHFGDGTRLSIL.

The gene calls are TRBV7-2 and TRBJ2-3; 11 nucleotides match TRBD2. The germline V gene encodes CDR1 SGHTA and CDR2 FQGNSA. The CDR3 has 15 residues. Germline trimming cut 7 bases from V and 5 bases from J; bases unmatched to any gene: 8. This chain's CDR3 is CASTLSGRAKDTQYF. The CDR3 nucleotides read TGTGCCAGCACCCTTAGCGGGAGGGCAAAAGATACGCAGTATTTT.

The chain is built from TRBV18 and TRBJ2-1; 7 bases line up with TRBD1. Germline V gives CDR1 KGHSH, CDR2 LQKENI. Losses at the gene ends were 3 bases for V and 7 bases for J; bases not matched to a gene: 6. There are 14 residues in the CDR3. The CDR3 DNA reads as TGTGCCAGCTCACCGCCGGACAGGTGGAATGAGCAGTTCTTC. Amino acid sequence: CASSPPDRWNEQFF.

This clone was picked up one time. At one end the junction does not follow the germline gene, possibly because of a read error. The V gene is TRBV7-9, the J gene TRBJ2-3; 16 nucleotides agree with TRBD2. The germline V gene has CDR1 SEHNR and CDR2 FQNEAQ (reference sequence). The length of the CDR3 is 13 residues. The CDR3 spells CASSFGTSGGGHF. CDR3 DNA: TGTGCCAGCAGCTTTGGGACTAGCGGGGGGGGGCATTTT.

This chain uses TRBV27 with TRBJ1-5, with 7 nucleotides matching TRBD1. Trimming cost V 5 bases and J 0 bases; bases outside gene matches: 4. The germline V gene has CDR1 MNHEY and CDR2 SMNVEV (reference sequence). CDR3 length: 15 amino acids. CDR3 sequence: CASSPGQYSNQPQHF. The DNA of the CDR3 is TGTGCCAGCAGTCCGGGACAGTATAGCAATCAGCCCCAGCATTTT.

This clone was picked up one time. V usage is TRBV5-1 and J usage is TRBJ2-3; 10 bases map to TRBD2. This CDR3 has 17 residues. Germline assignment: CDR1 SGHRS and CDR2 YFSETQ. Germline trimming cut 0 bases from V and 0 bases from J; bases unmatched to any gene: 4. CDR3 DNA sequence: TGCGCCAGCAGCTTGGCCATAGCGGGGGGTAGCACAGATACGCAGTATTTT. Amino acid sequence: CASSLAIAGGSTDTQYF.

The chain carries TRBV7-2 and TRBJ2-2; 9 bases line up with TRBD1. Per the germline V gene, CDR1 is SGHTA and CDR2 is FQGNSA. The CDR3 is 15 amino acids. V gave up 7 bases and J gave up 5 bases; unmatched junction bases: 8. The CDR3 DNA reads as TGTGCCAGCACGCCACAGGGGGCAGTAACCGGGGAGCTGTTTTTT. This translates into CASTPQGAVTGELFF.

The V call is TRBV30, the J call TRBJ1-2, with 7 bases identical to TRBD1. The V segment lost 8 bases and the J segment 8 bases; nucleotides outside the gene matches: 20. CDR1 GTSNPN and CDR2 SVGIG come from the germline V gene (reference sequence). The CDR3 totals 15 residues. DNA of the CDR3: TGTGCCGCTGTCTTACAGGGGACTCCCGGGGAAGGCTACACCTTC. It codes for CAAVLQGTPGEGYTF.

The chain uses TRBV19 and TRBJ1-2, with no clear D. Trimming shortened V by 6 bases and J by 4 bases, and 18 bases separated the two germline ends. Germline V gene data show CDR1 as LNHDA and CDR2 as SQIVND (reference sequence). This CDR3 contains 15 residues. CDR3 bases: TGTGCCAGTAGACCTGGGCCTCTTCTTCCCTATGGCTACACCTTC. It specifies CASRPGPLLPYGYTF.

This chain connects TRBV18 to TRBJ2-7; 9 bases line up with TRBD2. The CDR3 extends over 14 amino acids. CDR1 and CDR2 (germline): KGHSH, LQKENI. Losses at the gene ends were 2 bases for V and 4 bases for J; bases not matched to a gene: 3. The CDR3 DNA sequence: TGTGCCAGCTCACCAGGCGGGAGGGCGTACGAGCAGTACTTC. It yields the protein CASSPGGRAYEQYF.

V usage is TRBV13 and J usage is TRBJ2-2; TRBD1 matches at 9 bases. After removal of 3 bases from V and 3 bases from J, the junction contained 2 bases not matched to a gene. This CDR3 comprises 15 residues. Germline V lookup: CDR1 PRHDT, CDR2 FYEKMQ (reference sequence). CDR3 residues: CASSFRDRDTGELFF. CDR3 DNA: TGTGCCAGCAGCTTCCGGGACAGGGACACCGGGGAGCTGTTTTTT. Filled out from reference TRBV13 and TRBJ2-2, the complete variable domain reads AAGVIQSPRHLIKEKRETATLKCYPIPRHDTVYWYQQGPGQDPQFLISFYEKMQSDKGSIPDRFSAQQFSDYHSELNMSSLELGDSALYFCASSFRDRDTGELFFGEGSRLTVL.

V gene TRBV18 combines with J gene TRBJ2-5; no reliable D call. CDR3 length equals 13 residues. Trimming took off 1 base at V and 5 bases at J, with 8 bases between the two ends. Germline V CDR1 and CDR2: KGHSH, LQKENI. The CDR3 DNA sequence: TGTGCCAGCTCACCACAGTCCGGGGAGACCCAGTACTTC. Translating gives CASSPQSGETQYF. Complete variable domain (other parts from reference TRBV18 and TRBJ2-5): NAGVMQNPRHLVRRRGQEARLRCSPMKGHSHVYWYRQLPEEGLKFMVYLQKENIIDESGMPKERFSAEFPKEGPSILRIQQVVRGDSAAYFCASSPQSGETQYFGPGTRLLVL.

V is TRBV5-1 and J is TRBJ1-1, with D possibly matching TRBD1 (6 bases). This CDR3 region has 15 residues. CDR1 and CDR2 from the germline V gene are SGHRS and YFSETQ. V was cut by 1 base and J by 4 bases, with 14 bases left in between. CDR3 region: CASSLTQGMGTEAFF. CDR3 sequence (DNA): TGCGCCAGCAGCTTGACGCAGGGGATGGGCACTGAAGCTTTCTTT.

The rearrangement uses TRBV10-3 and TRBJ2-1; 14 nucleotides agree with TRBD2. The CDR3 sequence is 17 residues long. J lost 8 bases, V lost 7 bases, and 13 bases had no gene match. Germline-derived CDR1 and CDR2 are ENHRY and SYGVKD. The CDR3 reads CAITLTDTGLAGDEQFF. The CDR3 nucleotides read TGTGCCATCACCCTAACCGACACGGGACTAGCGGGGGATGAGCAGTTCTTC.